This paragraph reports one T cell receptor beta chain. Assay used: immunoSEQ multiplex PCR; TCRdb lists only in-frame clones, some missing. The sample consists of fewer than 20,000 clones, roughly 94% of them appearing once. Cells defined as naive were viable CD3+CD4+ or CD3+CD8+ and CCR7+CD45RA+CD45RO-CD95-CD27+CD28+. The entry originates in a study of T cells after posttransplantation cyclophosphamide. Germline V lookup: CDR1 MGHRA, CDR2 YSYEKL. V lost 8 bases, J lost 4 bases, and 12 bases lay in between. CDR3 size: 13 residues. This receptor was identified in a woman aged 45-65 years in good health and a related stem cell transplant donor. The sequencing sample was made of naive CD4+ T cells sorted from blood. This chain links TRBV4-1 with TRBJ2-1; D not certain. As DNA, the CDR3 is TGCGCCAGCGGCGCTAGAGGTTACAATGAGCAGTTCTTC. It encodes CASGARGYNEQFF.